This TCR beta chain was documented in a study of tumor and adjacent non-tumor tissue in lung cancer. For the study at large: On average, productive TCRbeta reads reached about 4.17 million per sample. Whole-study findings and limits: Significantly higher TCR diversity was found in tumor than normal lung.

Notes on this clonotype: The antigen is undetermined. The junction departs from germline at one end; a sequencing error may be responsible.

Germline assignment: CDR1 LGHNA and CDR2 YSLEER. CDR3 length: 18 residues. The template was RNA from unsorted bulk tissue. The normal lung tissue was taken more than 3 cm from the tumor edge. Between August and November 2014, newly diagnosed, chemotherapy-naive lung cancer patients underwent thoracic surgery in China. TCRbeta libraries were built with three rounds of nested PCR, modified from ARM-PCR. TCRdb passed the multiplex PCR reads through MiXCR, listing each CDR3 protein once. The data hold about 75,000 distinct CDR3 sequences, with under 70% observed a single time. This chain joins TRBV4-3 and TRBJ2-6; D is uncertain. The receptor comes from a woman aged 50 to 65 with non-small cell lung cancer. Specimen: distant non-tumor lung tissue. The CDR3 spells CANSQENDGNSEANVLTF. CDR3 nucleotides: TGCGCCAACAGCCAAGAAAATGATGGGAATTCTGAGGCCAACGTCCTGACTTTC.